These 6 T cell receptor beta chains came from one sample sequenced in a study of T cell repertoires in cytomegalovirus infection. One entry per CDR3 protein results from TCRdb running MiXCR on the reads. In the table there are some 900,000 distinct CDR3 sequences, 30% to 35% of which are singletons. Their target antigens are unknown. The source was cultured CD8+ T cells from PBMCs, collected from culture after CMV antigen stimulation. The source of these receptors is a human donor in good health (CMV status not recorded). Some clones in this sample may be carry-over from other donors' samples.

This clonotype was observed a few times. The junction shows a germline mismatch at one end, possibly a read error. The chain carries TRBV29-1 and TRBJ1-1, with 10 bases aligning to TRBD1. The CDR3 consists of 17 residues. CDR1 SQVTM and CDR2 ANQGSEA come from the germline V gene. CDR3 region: CSAENRDRGFLNTEAFF. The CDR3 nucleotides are TGCAGCGCTGAAAACCGGGACAGGGGTTTTCTGAACACTGAAGCTTTCTTT. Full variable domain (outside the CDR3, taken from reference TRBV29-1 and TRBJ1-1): SAVISQKPSRDICQRGTSLTIQCQVDSQVTMMFWYRQQPGQSLTLIATANQGSEATYESGFVIDKFPISRPNLTFSTLTVSNMSPEDSSIYLCSAENRDRGFLNTEAFFGQGTRLTVV.

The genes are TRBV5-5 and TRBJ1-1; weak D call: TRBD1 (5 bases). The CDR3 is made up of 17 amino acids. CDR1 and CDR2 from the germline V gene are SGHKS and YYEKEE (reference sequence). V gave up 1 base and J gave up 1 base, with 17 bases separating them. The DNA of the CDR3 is TGTGCCAGCAGCTTGAAGGTGGGGCTGCCGTCGAACACTGAAGCTTTCTTT. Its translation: CASSLKVGLPSNTEAFF.

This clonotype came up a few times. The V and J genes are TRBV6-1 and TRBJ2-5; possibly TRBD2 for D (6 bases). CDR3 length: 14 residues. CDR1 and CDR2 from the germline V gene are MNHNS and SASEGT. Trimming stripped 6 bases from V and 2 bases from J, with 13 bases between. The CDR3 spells CASRPTSKQETQYF. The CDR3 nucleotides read TGTGCCAGCAGACCCACTAGCAAGCAAGAGACCCAGTACTTC.

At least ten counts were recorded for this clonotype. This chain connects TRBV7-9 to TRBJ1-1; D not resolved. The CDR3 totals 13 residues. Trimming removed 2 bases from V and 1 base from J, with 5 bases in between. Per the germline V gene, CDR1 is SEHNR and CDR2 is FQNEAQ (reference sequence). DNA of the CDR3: TGTGCCAGCAGCTTACCGGGGAACACTGAAGCTTTCTTT. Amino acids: CASSLPGNTEAFF.

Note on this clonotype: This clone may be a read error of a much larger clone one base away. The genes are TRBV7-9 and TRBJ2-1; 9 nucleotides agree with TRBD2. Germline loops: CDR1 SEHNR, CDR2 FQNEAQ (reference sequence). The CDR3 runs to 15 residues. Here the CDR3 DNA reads TGTGCCGGCAGCCTAGCTAGCGGGACTTGGGATGAGCAGTTCTTC. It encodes CAGSLASGTWDEQFF.

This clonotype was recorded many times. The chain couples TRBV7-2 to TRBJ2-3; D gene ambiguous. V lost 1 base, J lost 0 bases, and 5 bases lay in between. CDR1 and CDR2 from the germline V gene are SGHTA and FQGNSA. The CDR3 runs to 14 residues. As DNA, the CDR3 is TGTGCCAGCAGCTTAGGATACAGCACAGATACGCAGTATTTT. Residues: CASSLGYSTDTQYF.